This TCR beta chain was recovered during a study of cytomegalovirus exposure and HLA in healthy donors. General study points: Most TCR beta V segments were productive about 90% or about 30% of the time in an earlier analysis. Many donors shared some public TCRs, even though most TCR sequences were rare.

The length of the CDR3 is 14 residues. With 2 bases clipped from V and 9 bases from J, the junction kept 4 bases outside the gene matches. CDR1 is SGHTA and CDR2 is FQGNSA in the germline V gene. Points on this clone: No antigen is known for it.

13 Jbeta primers and 60 Vbeta primers were used for the PCR. This table comes from immunoSEQ multiplex PCR, and its TCRdb copy is limited to in-frame clones, with some not included. This table has some 150,000 clones, about 78% appearing once. The TCR comes from a male donor in good health and CMV-seronegative. The sequenced sample consisted of PBMCs. This chain joins TRBV7-2 and TRBJ2-7; TRBD2 matches at 13 bases. CDR3 in DNA: TGTGCCAGCAGCTTATCCACTAGCGGGGGGGGGCAGTACTTC. Translated: CASSLSTSGGGQYF.